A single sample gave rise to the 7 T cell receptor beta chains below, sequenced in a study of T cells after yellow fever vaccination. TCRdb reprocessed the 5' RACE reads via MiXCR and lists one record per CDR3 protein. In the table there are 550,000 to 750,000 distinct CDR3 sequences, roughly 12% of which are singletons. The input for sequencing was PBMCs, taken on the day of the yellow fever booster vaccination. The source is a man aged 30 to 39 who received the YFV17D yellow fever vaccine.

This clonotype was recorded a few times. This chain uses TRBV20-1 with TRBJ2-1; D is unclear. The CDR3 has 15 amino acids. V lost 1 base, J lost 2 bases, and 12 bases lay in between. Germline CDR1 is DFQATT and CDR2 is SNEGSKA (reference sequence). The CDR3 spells CSARANVQAYNEQFF. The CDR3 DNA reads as TGCAGTGCTAGAGCTAATGTGCAGGCCTACAATGAGCAGTTCTTC.

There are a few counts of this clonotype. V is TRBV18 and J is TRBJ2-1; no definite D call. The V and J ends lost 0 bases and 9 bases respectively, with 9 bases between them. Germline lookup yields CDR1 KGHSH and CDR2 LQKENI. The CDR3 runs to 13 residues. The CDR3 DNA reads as TGTGCCAGCTCACCACCGGTTCGGCCTGAGCAGTTCTTC. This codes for CASSPPVRPEQFF.

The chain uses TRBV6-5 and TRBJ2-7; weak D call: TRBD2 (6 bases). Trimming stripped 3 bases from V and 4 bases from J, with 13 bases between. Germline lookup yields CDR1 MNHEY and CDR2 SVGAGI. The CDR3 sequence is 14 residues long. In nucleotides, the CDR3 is TGTGCCAGCAGTTATAGTATGGGGGGTTACGAGCAGTACTTC. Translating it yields CASSYSMGGYEQYF.

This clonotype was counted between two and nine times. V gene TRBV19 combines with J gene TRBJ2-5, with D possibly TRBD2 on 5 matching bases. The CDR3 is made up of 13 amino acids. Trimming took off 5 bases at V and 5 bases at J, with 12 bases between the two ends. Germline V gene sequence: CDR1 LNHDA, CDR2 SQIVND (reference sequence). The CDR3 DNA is TGTGCCAGTAGTGTCGGATTAGCGGAGACCCAGTACTTC. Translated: CASSVGLAETQYF.

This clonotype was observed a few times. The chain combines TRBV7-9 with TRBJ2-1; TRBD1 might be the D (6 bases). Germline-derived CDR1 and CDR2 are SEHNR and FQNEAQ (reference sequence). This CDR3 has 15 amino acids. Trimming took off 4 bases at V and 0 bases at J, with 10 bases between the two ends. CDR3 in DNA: TGTGCCAGCAGCTCACCACAGGGCTCCTACAATGAGCAGTTCTTC. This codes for CASSSPQGSYNEQFF.

CDR3 protein: CASSPGTGYLNEQFF. Here the CDR3 DNA reads TGCGCCAGCAGCCCAGGGACAGGCTACCTCAATGAGCAGTTCTTC. V and J are TRBV5-1 and TRBJ2-1, with 8 bases aligning to TRBD1. The length of the CDR3 is 15 residues. V gave up 4 bases and J gave up 6 bases; unmatched junction bases: 9. Germline CDR1 is SGHRS and CDR2 is YFSETQ. Combining the CDR3 with reference TRBV5-1 and TRBJ2-1 gives the whole variable domain KAGVTQTPRYLIKTRGQQVTLSCSPISGHRSVSWYQQTPGQGLQFLFEYFSETQRNKGNFPGRFSGRQFSNSRSEMNVSTLELGDSALYLCASSPGTGYLNEQFFGPGTRLTVL.

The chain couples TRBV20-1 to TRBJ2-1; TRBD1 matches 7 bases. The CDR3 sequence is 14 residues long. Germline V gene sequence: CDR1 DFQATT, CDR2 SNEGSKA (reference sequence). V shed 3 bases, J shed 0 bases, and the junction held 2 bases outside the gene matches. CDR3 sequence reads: CSARTGTSYNEQFF. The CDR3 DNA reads TGCAGTGCTAGGACAGGGACCTCCTACAATGAGCAGTTCTTC.